These 2 T cell receptor beta chains were all obtained from the same sample, sequenced in a study of blood T cell repertoires in COVID-19. TCRdb keeps only in-frame clones here, not all; method: immunoSEQ multiplex PCR. The sample records some 200,000 clones, 65% to 90% being singletons. The material sequenced was PBMCs or T cells enriched from blood (not recorded which). These receptors came from a man aged 40-50 years who had recovered from COVID-19.

The chain has TRBV7-2 and TRBJ1-6, with no clear D. V was trimmed by 2 bases and J by 7 bases, leaving 9 bases between them. CDR1 and CDR2 from the germline V gene are SGHTA and FQGNSA. The CDR3 loop spans 14 amino acids. The CDR3 DNA sequence: TGTGCCAGCAGCTTATCCCCTACGAATTCACCCCTCCACTTT. It yields the protein CASSLSPTNSPLHF.

The chain combines TRBV7-8 with TRBJ1-1; D ambiguous. V dropped 2 bases and J dropped 1 base, with 11 bases sitting between them. The CDR3 covers 15 residues. Germline CDR1 SGHVS, CDR2 FQNEAQ. The CDR3 coding sequence is TGTGCCAGCAGCTTATACGGGTTGGCGAACACTGAAGCTTTCTTT. Protein sequence: CASSLYGLANTEAFF.